What follows describes a single T cell receptor (beta chain). This CDR3 region has 15 residues. Looked up from germline, CDR1 is MDHEN and CDR2 is SYDVKM. V gave up 6 bases and J gave up 1 base, with 15 bases separating them. This sample was taken from a study of blood T cell repertoires in COVID-19. Original processing methods: For nucleated cells, counts were estimated from reference gene primer amplification. Measured with immunoSEQ multiplex PCR; TCRdb has only the in-frame clones, and not every one. The DNA was the basis for D and trimming; V, J and clone size are from that table. The top ten clones hold roughly 11% of a sample with about 120,000 clones, 65% to 90% of them seen once.

V gene TRBV28 combines with J gene TRBJ1-2, with D possibly TRBD1 on 6 matching bases. The source of this sequence is a man aged 80 or over with acute or convalescent COVID-19. The sequencing input was peripheral blood. The CDR3 is CASRSQEQGNYGYTF. For the CDR3, the DNA is TGTGCCAGCAGATCCCAAGAACAGGGTAACTATGGCTACACCTTC.